Following are 30 T cell receptor beta chains from one sample sequenced in a study of shared T cell receptors in the human thymus. The method was immunoSEQ multiplex PCR; TCRdb's version includes in-frame clones alone and lacks a portion of them. In the table there are hundreds of thousands of clones, 85% to 95% of which are singletons. The specimen sequenced was thymocytes. Receptors originate from a human donor.

The chain has TRBV7-2 and TRBJ2-6; D perhaps matches TRBD1 (6 bases). Looked up from germline, CDR1 is SGHTA and CDR2 is FQGNSA. CDR3 length: 19 amino acids. V lost 5 bases, J lost 0 bases, and 20 bases lay in between. CDR3 sequence (DNA): TGTGCCAGCAGCGGACCTACTGAGACAGGCGCCTCTGGGGCCAACGTCCTGACTTTC. It is translated as CASSGPTETGASGANVLTF.

The V call is TRBV9, the J call TRBJ2-7, with TRBD1 matching over 7 bases. With V trimmed by 1 base and J by 7 bases, 14 bases remained unmatched. There are 16 residues in the CDR3. Germline CDR1 and CDR2: SGDLS and YYNGEE. This CDR3 is CASSVRPSGQPLEQYF. DNA of the CDR3: TGTGCCAGCAGCGTACGACCCTCGGGACAGCCTCTGGAGCAGTACTTC.

V gene TRBV7-9 combines with J gene TRBJ2-1; D gene unclear. V was pared by 7 bases and J by 8 bases, with 12 bases between. Per the germline V gene, CDR1 is SEHNR and CDR2 is FQNEAQ (reference sequence). This CDR3 has 12 amino acids. In nucleotides, the CDR3 is TGTGCCAGCACCCTAAGACTTCATGAGCAGTTCTTC. Protein: CASTLRLHEQFF.

This rearrangement joins TRBV5-1 to TRBJ2-1; 9 bases align to TRBD1. The germline V gene encodes CDR1 SGHRS and CDR2 YFSETQ. Trimming cost V 4 bases and J 4 bases; bases outside gene matches: 6. This CDR3 is 15 amino acids long. The CDR3 is CASSPGTGRYNEQFF. The DNA of the CDR3 is TGCGCCAGCAGCCCGGGGACAGGGAGATACAATGAGCAGTTCTTC.

V and J are TRBV28 and TRBJ2-7, with D possibly being TRBD1 (6 bases). Germline V gene sequence: CDR1 MDHEN, CDR2 SYDVKM. The CDR3 length is 13 residues. V was pared by 7 bases and J by 2 bases, with 12 bases between. The CDR3 sequence is CASTGQPTYEQYF. The CDR3 DNA follows: TGTGCCAGCACCGGACAGCCCACCTACGAGCAGTACTTC. Looking up the rest from reference TRBV28 and TRBJ2-7 gives the full variable domain: DVKVTQSSRYLVKRTGEKVFLECVQDMDHENMFWYRQDPGLGLRLIYFSYDVKMKEKGDIPEGYSVSREKKERFSLILESASTNQTSMYLCASTGQPTYEQYFGPGTRLTVT.

The chain recombines TRBV6-1 with TRBJ2-7; D may match TRBD1 or TRBD2 (5 bases each). V was cut by 5 bases and J by 1 base, with 15 bases left in between. From germline, CDR1 is MNHNS and CDR2 SASEGT. The CDR3 loop spans 15 amino acids. CDR3 residues: CASSNEGRESYEQYF. CDR3 nucleotide sequence: TGTGCCAGCAGTAATGAGGGCAGGGAGTCCTACGAGCAGTACTTC.

This chain uses TRBV23-1 with TRBJ2-3; TRBD1 agrees at 9 bases. TRBV23-1 is noted as an ORF with a role that remains uncertain. The V gene end was trimmed by 6 bases and the J gene end by 6 bases; junction bases not matched to a gene: 10. The CDR3 length is 15 residues. Here the CDR3 reads CASRRGDRALDTQYF. In DNA form, the CDR3 reads TGCGCCAGCAGAAGGGGGGACAGGGCTTTGGATACGCAGTATTTT.

The gene calls are TRBV28 and TRBJ2-7, with D possibly being TRBD2 (5 bases). The germline CDR1 and CDR2 sequences are MDHEN and SYDVKM. The CDR3 loop spans 12 amino acids. V lost 8 bases to trimming and J lost 2 bases, with 10 bases between them. In DNA, the CDR3 is TGTGCCAGCGAACTAGGCCCCTACGAGCAGTACTTC. This sequence encodes CASELGPYEQYF.

The chain uses TRBV7-2 and TRBJ1-1; D gene ambiguous. V was trimmed by 10 bases and J by 8 bases, leaving 17 bases between them. The CDR3 is 12 residues long. Germline V lookup: CDR1 SGHTA, CDR2 FQGNSA. The CDR3 DNA reads TGTGCCACCTTAGCCGGGGTCGGCGAAGCTTTCTTT. Translation: CATLAGVGEAFF.

This clone was recorded only once. CDR3 sequence: CAWMTGYGEQYF. In DNA form, the CDR3 reads TGTGCCTGGATGACAGGGTATGGCGAGCAGTACTTC. The V call is TRBV30, the J call TRBJ2-7, with TRBD1 identical over 7 bases. Germline V gene data show CDR1 as GTSNPN and CDR2 as SVGIG (reference sequence). With 4 bases clipped from V and 6 bases from J, the junction kept 6 bases outside the gene matches. CDR3 size: 12 residues.

The rearrangement links TRBV28 to TRBJ1-1, with D perhaps TRBD1 (5 bases). Germline CDR1 MDHEN, CDR2 SYDVKM. The CDR3 covers 14 residues. The ends were cut back, 3 bases at V and 3 bases at J, with 11 bases in the middle. The CDR3 nucleotides are TGTGCCAGCAGTTTGTCAGGGAATGACACTGAAGCTTTCTTT. Translated, it gives CASSLSGNDTEAFF.

The chain combines TRBV19 with TRBJ2-2, with D perhaps TRBD1 or TRBD2 (5 bases each). Germline values: CDR1 LNHDA, CDR2 SQIVND (reference sequence). Trimming left V 6 bases short and J 2 bases short, with 13 bases between. This CDR3 has 15 residues. DNA for the CDR3: TGTGCCAGTAGGCCACGGGACGGAAACACCGGGGAGCTGTTTTTT. Amino acids: CASRPRDGNTGELFF.

This chain connects TRBV19 to TRBJ2-3, with 9 bases that match TRBD2. The CDR3 totals 15 residues. Germline V gives CDR1 LNHDA, CDR2 SQIVND (reference sequence). The junction had 4 bases not matched to a gene; V was cut back by 1 base and J by 5 bases. The CDR3 DNA reads as TGTGCCAGTAGTATAGTTAGCGGGAGTGGAGATACGCAGTATTTT. This encodes CASSIVSGSGDTQYF.

The chain couples TRBV5-6 to TRBJ1-2; 10 nucleotides align to TRBD1. With 2 bases clipped from V and 0 bases from J, the junction kept 7 bases outside the gene matches. The CDR3 loop spans 17 amino acids. In germline, CDR1 is SGHDT, CDR2 YYEEEE. Here the CDR3 reads CASSFKTGGGSNYGYTF. Here the CDR3 DNA reads TGTGCCAGCAGCTTTAAGACAGGGGGCGGGTCTAACTATGGCTACACCTTC.

V gene TRBV7-2 combines with J gene TRBJ2-3, with D perhaps TRBD2 (5 bases). CDR1 and CDR2 from the germline V gene are SGHTA and FQGNSA. Trimming took 0 bases from V and 0 from J, leaving 7 bases between them. The CDR3 runs 15 residues. CDR3 region: CASSLASASTDTQYF. The DNA of the CDR3 is TGTGCCAGCAGCTTAGCTAGCGCTAGCACAGATACGCAGTATTTT.

For this clone: The germline gene is not matched at one end of the junction; a read error may be the cause. The rearrangement uses TRBV11-1 and TRBJ1-2; no definite D call. The length of the CDR3 is 15 residues. Germline loops: CDR1 SGHAT, CDR2 FQDESV (reference sequence). In DNA form, the CDR3 reads TGTGCCAGCAACTTAGATGACCGTATACCCGATGGCTACACCTTC. Its translation: CASNLDDRIPDGYTF.

V and J are TRBV19 and TRBJ2-1, with D maybe TRBD2 (5 bases). This CDR3 has 19 residues. Germline loops: CDR1 LNHDA, CDR2 SQIVND (reference sequence). V dropped 5 bases and J dropped 0 bases, with 23 bases sitting between them. CDR3 protein: CASSSQTRRAGRSYNEQFF. The CDR3 nucleotides read TGTGCCAGTAGTTCGCAAACGAGGCGGGCAGGTCGCTCCTACAATGAGCAGTTCTTC.

The chain is built from TRBV28 and TRBJ1-1; TRBD1 is a possible D gene (6 bases). Germline V gives CDR1 MDHEN, CDR2 SYDVKM. The CDR3 spans 17 residues. V lost 5 bases and J 0 bases, leaving 19 bases between the germline ends. CDR3: CASSLKTGITMNTEAFF. The CDR3 coding sequence is TGTGCCAGCAGTCTTAAAACAGGGATTACCATGAACACTGAAGCTTTCTTT.

V gene TRBV14 combines with J gene TRBJ1-1; 9 bases map to TRBD1. Looked up from germline, CDR1 is SGHDN and CDR2 is FVKESK. There are 17 residues in the CDR3. V shed 0 bases, J shed 1 base, and the junction held 6 bases outside the gene matches. CDR3 protein: CASSQDPPGQGNTEAFF. The CDR3 DNA follows: TGTGCCAGCAGCCAAGATCCACCGGGACAGGGGAACACTGAAGCTTTCTTT.

The V call is TRBV25-1, the J call TRBJ2-1, with 9 positions matching TRBD2. This CDR3 is 17 amino acids long. The V gene end was trimmed by 4 bases and the J gene end by 9 bases; junction bases not matched to a gene: 16. Looked up from germline, CDR1 is MGHDK and CDR2 is SYGVNS. CDR3 sequence reads: CASSVAGFGGRASEQFF. In nucleotides, the CDR3 is TGTGCCAGCAGTGTTGCCGGATTCGGCGGGAGGGCCAGTGAGCAGTTCTTC. Filled out from reference TRBV25-1 and TRBJ2-1, the complete variable domain reads EADIYQTPRYLVIGTGKKITLECSQTMGHDKMYWYQQDPGMELHLIHYSYGVNSTEKGDLSSESTVSRIRTEHFPLTLESARPSHTSQYLCASSVAGFGGRASEQFFGPGTRLTVL.

The V call is TRBV2, the J call TRBJ2-7; 8 bases map to TRBD1. The CDR3 loop spans 16 amino acids. The V gene's germline CDR1 is SNHLY and CDR2 FYNNEI. V lost 5 bases, J lost 0 bases, and 9 bases stayed unmatched. CDR3 sequence: CASSHRRQGRSYEQYF. As DNA, the CDR3 is TGTGCCAGCAGTCACAGGCGACAGGGGCGCTCCTACGAGCAGTACTTC.

This rearrangement joins TRBV27 to TRBJ1-5, with D perhaps TRBD1 (5 bases). Between the trimmed V and J ends, which lost 0 bases and 2 bases, there was a span of 14 bases. The CDR3 contains 17 residues. The V gene's germline CDR1 is MNHEY and CDR2 SMNVEV (reference sequence). The CDR3 here is CASSLSGDGLGNQPQHF. The CDR3 DNA follows: TGTGCCAGCAGTTTATCCGGGGACGGCCTGGGCAATCAGCCCCAGCATTTT.

V usage is TRBV5-1 and J usage is TRBJ2-1; 15 bases align to TRBD2. Germline CDR1 SGHRS, CDR2 YFSETQ. The ends lost 4 bases at V and 6 bases at J; junction bases unmatched: 8. This CDR3 has 17 amino acids. CDR3 in amino acids: CASSGPGLAGGGNEQFF. DNA for the CDR3: TGCGCCAGCAGCGGACCGGGACTAGCGGGGGGTGGCAATGAGCAGTTCTTC. The variable domain in full, with the rest retrieved from reference TRBV5-1 and TRBJ2-1, is KAGVTQTPRYLIKTRGQQVTLSCSPISGHRSVSWYQQTPGQGLQFLFEYFSETQRNKGNFPGRFSGRQFSNSRSEMNVSTLELGDSALYLCASSGPGLAGGGNEQFFGPGTRLTVL.

The chain joins TRBV10-1 to TRBJ2-3; TRBD2 is a possible D gene (6 bases). The CDR3 has 17 amino acids. The ends were cut back, 2 bases at V and 4 bases at J, with 19 bases in the middle. Germline V CDR1 and CDR2: WNHNN, SYGVQD (reference sequence). CDR3 sequence reads: CASSEPAGGPSADTQYF. CDR3 DNA sequence: TGCGCCAGCAGTGAGCCGGCTGGAGGGCCCTCCGCAGATACGCAGTATTTT.

The chain is built from TRBV6-8 and TRBJ1-5; no definite D call. V was trimmed by 0 bases and J by 5 bases, leaving 11 bases between them. Per germline, CDR1 MNHGY and CDR2 SAAAGT. CDR3 length equals 15 residues. CDR3 loop: CASSYSIGGHQPQHF. As DNA, the CDR3 is TGTGCCAGCAGTTACTCGATTGGAGGACATCAGCCCCAGCATTTT.

The J gene is TRBJ2-5, the V gene TRBV19; the D gene could be TRBD1 or TRBD2 (5 bases each). The CDR3 totals 15 residues. Per germline, CDR1 LNHDA and CDR2 SQIVND (reference sequence). V gave up 2 bases and J gave up 1 base, with 11 bases separating them. The CDR3 loop is CASSIQGRGQETQYF. The CDR3 nucleotides are TGTGCCAGTAGTATACAGGGACGGGGCCAAGAGACCCAGTACTTC.

The genes are TRBV29-1 and TRBJ1-2; 9 bases line up with TRBD1. The length of the CDR3 is 14 residues. Germline V CDR1 and CDR2: SQVTM, ANQGSEA. The ends lost 3 bases at V and 5 bases at J; junction bases unmatched: 7. The CDR3 DNA sequence: TGCAGCGTTGAGAAGACAGGGGGGGTGTATGGCTACACCTTC. It codes for CSVEKTGGVYGYTF.

V usage is TRBV19 and J usage is TRBJ2-5, with TRBD2 matching over 16 bases. The CDR3 is 18 amino acids. Germline CDR1 and CDR2: LNHDA and SQIVND (reference sequence). The trim removed 4 bases at V and 4 bases at J, leaving 9 bases unmatched. The CDR3 sequence is CASSSGGLAGGSGETQYF. DNA for the CDR3: TGTGCCAGTAGTAGTGGGGGACTAGCGGGAGGGTCGGGAGAGACCCAGTACTTC.

This chain connects TRBV10-1 to TRBJ2-1; D may be TRBD2 (6 bases). Germline CDR1 reads WNHNN; CDR2 reads SYGVQD (reference sequence). This CDR3 has 16 residues. Deletions cut 5 bases from V and 2 bases from J, with 16 bases between. CDR3 nucleotides: TGCGCCAGCAGTTACAACGGGAGAGGCGCCTACAATGAGCAGTTCTTC. Its protein is CASSYNGRGAYNEQFF.

The V and J genes are TRBV29-1 and TRBJ2-7; D gene uncertain. This CDR3 contains 12 residues. The V and J ends lost 4 bases and 2 bases respectively, with 9 bases between them. The germline V gene has CDR1 SQVTM and CDR2 ANQGSEA. The CDR3 loop is CSVGSGPYEQYF. The DNA of the CDR3 is TGCAGCGTTGGGTCAGGCCCCTACGAGCAGTACTTC.